The 11 T cell receptor beta chains given below trace back to one sample, sequenced in a study of blood T cells in healthy people across ages. The authors ran a second PCR of roughly 6 to 12 cycles using a sample-barcoded 5' primer and a J-beta primer mix. TCRdb re-derived calls from the 5' RACE reads in MiXCR, one entry per CDR3 protein. The sample consists of 1.5 million to 2 million distinct CDR3 sequences, roughly 52% of them appearing once. The specimen sequenced was blood. Receptors originate from a woman between 35 and 50 years old in good health.

The rearrangement links TRBV10-3 to TRBJ1-1; the D gene is possibly TRBD1 (5 bases). The CDR3 covers 12 residues. Germline V lookup: CDR1 ENHRY, CDR2 SYGVKD. The germline V and J ends were trimmed by 11 bases and 4 bases, with 14 bases remaining between them. The CDR3 here is CAVRGRFTEAFF. The CDR3 DNA sequence: TGTGCCGTGCGGGGCAGGTTCACTGAAGCTTTCTTT.

The genes are TRBV12-3 or TRBV12-4 and TRBJ2-4, with TRBD2 matching over 14 bases. V dropped 5 bases and J dropped 4; count of bases not matched to a gene: 16. The CDR3 is made up of 20 amino acids. CDR3 region: CASSPHATSGGAGMKNIQYF. The CDR3 DNA reads as TGTGCCAGCAGTCCTCACGCGACTAGCGGGGGGGCCGGTATGAAAAACATTCAGTACTTC.

The chain has TRBV5-1 and TRBJ2-3, with TRBD2 matching over 7 bases. The germline gives CDR1 SGHRS, CDR2 YFSETQ. The junction had 14 bases not matched to a gene; V was cut back by 7 bases and J by 0 bases. The CDR3 extends over 17 amino acids. CDR3 nucleotides: TGCGCCAGCCGCTCCGAGGGCGGGAGACCTAGCACAGATACGCAGTATTTT. It codes for CASRSEGGRPSTDTQYF.

This chain joins TRBV27 and TRBJ2-1, with TRBD2 as a possible D gene (7 bases). Germline loops: CDR1 MNHEY, CDR2 SMNVEV (reference sequence). CDR3 length: 16 amino acids. The V end lost 1 base, the J end lost 8 bases, and 18 bases lay between the germline ends. The CDR3 region is CASSLLGGPLVDEQFF. CDR3 DNA: TGTGCCAGCAGTTTATTGGGGGGGCCCTTGGTCGATGAGCAGTTCTTC.

This clonotype has more than one count but fewer than ten. V gene TRBV29-1 combines with J gene TRBJ1-2, with no clear D. Germline loops: CDR1 SQVTM, CDR2 ANQGSEA. This CDR3 comprises 14 residues. V shed 7 bases and J shed 2 bases, with 17 bases lying between them. The CDR3 region is CSARGGERNYGYTF. In DNA, the CDR3 is TGCAGCGCGCGTGGTGGGGAGAGGAACTATGGCTACACCTTC.

The V and J genes are TRBV6-1 and TRBJ2-7, with D maybe TRBD2 (5 bases). The V gene's germline CDR1 is MNHNS and CDR2 SASEGT. The CDR3 is 14 amino acids. Trimming pared 4 bases from V and 3 bases from J, leaving 13 bases between. CDR3: CASSVHEGGYEQYF. Here the CDR3 DNA reads TGTGCCAGCAGTGTACACGAAGGAGGCTACGAGCAGTACTTC.

This chain connects TRBV6-5 to TRBJ1-5; 11 bases agree with TRBD1. The CDR3 is made up of 19 amino acids. In germline, CDR1 is MNHEY, CDR2 SVGAGI. V trimming: 0 bases; J trimming: 2 bases; junction bases outside the gene matches: 9. CDR3 amino acids: CASSYSFGTGGEGNQPQHF. The CDR3 DNA is TGTGCCAGCAGTTACTCGTTCGGGACAGGGGGTGAGGGCAATCAGCCCCAGCATTTT.

The chain joins TRBV2 to TRBJ1-2; D gene ambiguous. This CDR3 is 14 amino acids long. Germline CDR1 reads SNHLY; CDR2 reads FYNNEI. The V end was cut by 3 bases, the J end by 8 bases, with 16 bases between. CDR3 DNA: TGTGCCAGCAGTGATCCCGGGGTCTCGTCCGGCTACACCTTC. Its protein is CASSDPGVSSGYTF. Full variable domain (missing parts from reference TRBV2 and TRBJ1-2): EPEVTQTPSHQVTQMGQEVILRCVPISNHLYFYWYRQILGQKVEFLVSFYNNEISEKSEIFDDQFSVERPDGSNFTLKIRSTKLEDSAMYFCASSDPGVSSGYTFGSGTRLTVV.

The gene calls are TRBV3-1 and TRBJ1-5; no reliable D call. Germline CDR1 is LGHDT and CDR2 is YNNKEL (reference sequence). With 0 bases removed from V and 5 bases from J, the gap between germline ends came to 11 bases. CDR3 length equals 15 residues. The CDR3: CASSQDHREDQPQHF. The CDR3, as DNA: TGTGCCAGCAGCCAAGATCATAGGGAGGATCAGCCCCAGCATTTT.

The CDR3 reads CATSDPGTGCTGELFF. In DNA, the CDR3 is TGTGCCACCAGTGATCCGGGGACAGGTTGCACCGGGGAGCTGTTTTTT. The chain combines TRBV24-1 with TRBJ2-2; TRBD1 agrees at 8 bases. CDR1 is KGHDR and CDR2 is SFDVKD in the germline V gene. The CDR3 has 16 residues. V was clipped by 3 bases and J by 4 bases; unmatched bases: 6.

CDR3 loop: CASSVGDINEKLFF. The CDR3 DNA reads TGCGCCAGCAGCGTGGGGGATATTAATGAAAAACTGTTTTTT. The chain couples TRBV5-1 to TRBJ1-4, with D tentatively TRBD1 (5 bases). Trimming cost V 4 bases and J 4 bases, with 11 bases left between them. CDR3 length: 14 amino acids. Per the germline V gene, CDR1 is SGHRS and CDR2 is YFSETQ. Full variable domain (outside the CDR3, taken from reference TRBV5-1 and TRBJ1-4): KAGVTQTPRYLIKTRGQQVTLSCSPISGHRSVSWYQQTPGQGLQFLFEYFSETQRNKGNFPGRFSGRQFSNSRSEMNVSTLELGDSALYLCASSVGDINEKLFFGSGTQLSVL.